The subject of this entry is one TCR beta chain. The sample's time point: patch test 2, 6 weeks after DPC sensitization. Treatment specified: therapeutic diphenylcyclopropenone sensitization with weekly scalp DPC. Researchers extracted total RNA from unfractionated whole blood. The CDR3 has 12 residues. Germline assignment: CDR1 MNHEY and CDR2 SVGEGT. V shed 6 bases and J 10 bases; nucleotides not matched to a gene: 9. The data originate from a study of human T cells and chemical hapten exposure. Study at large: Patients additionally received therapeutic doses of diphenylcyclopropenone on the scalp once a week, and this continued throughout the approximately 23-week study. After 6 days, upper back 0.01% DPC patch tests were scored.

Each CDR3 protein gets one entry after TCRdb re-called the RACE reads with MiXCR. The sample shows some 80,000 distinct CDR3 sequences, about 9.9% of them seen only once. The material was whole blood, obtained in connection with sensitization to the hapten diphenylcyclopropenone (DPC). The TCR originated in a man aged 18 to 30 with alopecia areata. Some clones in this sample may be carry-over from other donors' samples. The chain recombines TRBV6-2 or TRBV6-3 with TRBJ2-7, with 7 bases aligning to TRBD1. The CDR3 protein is CASSQTGLEQYV. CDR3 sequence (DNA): TGTGCCAGCAGCCAGACAGGGTTGGAACAGTACGTC.